What follows are 6 T cell receptor beta chains derived from one specimen sequenced in a study of cytomegalovirus exposure and HLA in healthy donors. This PCR relied on a set of 60 Vbeta primers and 13 Jbeta primers. TCRdb's copy holds only in-frame clones and misses some; the assay was immunoSEQ multiplex PCR. The sample contains 100,000 to 150,000 clones, around 80% of which appear only once. Sequenced sample: PBMCs. These receptors originate from a female donor in good health and CMV-seronegative.

This rearrangement joins TRBV28 to TRBJ2-7, with D hard to call. From germline, CDR1 is MDHEN and CDR2 SYDVKM. This CDR3 region has 13 residues. Between the trimmed V and J ends, which lost 6 bases and 3 bases, there was a span of 12 bases. CDR3 amino acids: CASRHPLLYEQYF. CDR3 nucleotide sequence: TGTGCCAGCAGACATCCCCTCCTCTACGAGCAGTACTTC. Full variable domain (missing parts from reference TRBV28 and TRBJ2-7): DVKVTQSSRYLVKRTGEKVFLECVQDMDHENMFWYRQDPGLGLRLIYFSYDVKMKEKGDIPEGYSVSREKKERFSLILESASTNQTSMYLCASRHPLLYEQYFGPGTRLTVT.

This chain links TRBV7-8 with TRBJ2-5; 9 nucleotides line up with TRBD1. There are 15 residues in the CDR3. V was clipped by 5 bases and J by 3 bases; unmatched bases: 7. CDR1 is SGHVS, CDR2 FQNEAQ, per germline. CDR3 DNA sequence: TGTGCCAGCAGCAGCCCCGACAGGGGGAAAGAGACCCAGTACTTC. The encoded protein is CASSSPDRGKETQYF.

The V and J genes are TRBV19 and TRBJ2-7; the match to TRBD1 covers 11 bases. CDR3 length equals 15 residues. Germline values: CDR1 LNHDA, CDR2 SQIVND (reference sequence). Trimming took 5 bases from V and 2 from J; bases not matched to a gene: 5. CDR3 residues: CASSSPGQGAYEQYF. As DNA, the CDR3 is TGTGCCAGTAGTTCGCCGGGACAGGGGGCCTACGAGCAGTACTTC.

The chain has TRBV4-1 and TRBJ2-1; D gene ambiguous. Trimming left V 3 bases short and J 0 bases short, with 15 bases between. The germline CDR1 and CDR2 sequences are MGHRA and YSYEKL. The CDR3 runs to 17 residues. The CDR3 reads CASSHFERTSSYNEQFF. CDR3 nucleotide sequence: TGCGCCAGCAGCCATTTCGAGCGAACAAGCTCCTACAATGAGCAGTTCTTC.

This clone appeared a few times. This sequence joins TRBV7-9 and TRBJ2-3, with 9 bases matching TRBD2. V lost 11 bases to trimming and J lost 0 bases; unmatched junction nucleotides: 3. The germline CDR1 and CDR2 sequences are SEHNR and FQNEAQ (reference sequence). The CDR3 has 13 residues. CDR3 protein: CAGGLASTDTQYF. CDR3 bases: TGTGCCGGTGGACTAGCGAGCACAGATACGCAGTATTTT.

V is TRBV4-2 and J is TRBJ2-2, with a possible D match to TRBD2 (5 bases). CDR3 length: 16 residues. Looked up from germline, CDR1 is LGHNA and CDR2 is YNFKEQ. Trimming took 1 base from V and 5 from J, leaving 14 bases between them. CDR3: CASSQALQSGTGELFF. DNA of the CDR3: TGTGCCAGCAGCCAAGCCCTCCAGAGCGGAACCGGGGAGCTGTTTTTT.